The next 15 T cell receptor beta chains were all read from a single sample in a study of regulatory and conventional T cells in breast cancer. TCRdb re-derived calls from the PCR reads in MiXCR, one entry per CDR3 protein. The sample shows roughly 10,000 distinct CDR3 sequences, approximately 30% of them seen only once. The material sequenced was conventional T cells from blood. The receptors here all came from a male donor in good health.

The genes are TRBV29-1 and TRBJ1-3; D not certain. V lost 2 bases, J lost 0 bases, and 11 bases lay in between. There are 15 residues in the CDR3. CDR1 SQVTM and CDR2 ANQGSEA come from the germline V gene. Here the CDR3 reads CSVEIRTPSGNTIYF. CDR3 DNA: TGCAGCGTTGAAATCAGGACGCCCTCTGGAAACACCATATATTTT. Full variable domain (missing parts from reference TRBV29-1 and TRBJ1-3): SAVISQKPSRDICQRGTSLTIQCQVDSQVTMMFWYRQQPGQSLTLIATANQGSEATYESGFVIDKFPISRPNLTFSTLTVSNMSPEDSSIYLCSVEIRTPSGNTIYFGEGSWLTVV.

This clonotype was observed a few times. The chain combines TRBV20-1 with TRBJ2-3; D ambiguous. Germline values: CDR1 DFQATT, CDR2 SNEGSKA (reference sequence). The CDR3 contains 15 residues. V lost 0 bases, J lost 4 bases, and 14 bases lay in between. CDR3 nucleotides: TGCAGTGCTAGAGATCTCGGCAAAGCCCCAGATACGCAGTATTTT. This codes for CSARDLGKAPDTQYF.

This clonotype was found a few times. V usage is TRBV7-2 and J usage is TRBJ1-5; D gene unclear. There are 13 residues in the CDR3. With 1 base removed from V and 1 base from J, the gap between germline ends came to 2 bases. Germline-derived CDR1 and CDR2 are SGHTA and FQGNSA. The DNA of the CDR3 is TGTGCCAGCAGCTTAGAGAGCAATCAGCCCCAGCATTTT. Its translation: CASSLESNQPQHF.

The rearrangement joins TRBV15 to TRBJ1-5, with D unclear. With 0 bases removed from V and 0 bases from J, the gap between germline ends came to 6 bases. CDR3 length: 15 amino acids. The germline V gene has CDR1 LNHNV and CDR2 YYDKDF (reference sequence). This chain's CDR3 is CATSRDRGSNQPQHF. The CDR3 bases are TGTGCCACCAGCAGAGATCGGGGTAGCAATCAGCCCCAGCATTTT. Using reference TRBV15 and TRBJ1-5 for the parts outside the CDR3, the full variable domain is DAMVIQNPRYQVTQFGKPVTLSCSQTLNHNVMYWYQQKSSQAPKLLFHYYDKDFNNEADTPDNFQSRRPNTSFCFLDIRSPGLGDTAMYLCATSRDRGSNQPQHFGDGTRLSIL.

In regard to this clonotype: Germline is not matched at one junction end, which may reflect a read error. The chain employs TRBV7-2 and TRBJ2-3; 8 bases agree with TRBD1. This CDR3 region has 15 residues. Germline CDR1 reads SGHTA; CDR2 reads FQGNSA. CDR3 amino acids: CASGLVTGVTDTQYF. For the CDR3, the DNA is TGTGCCAGCGGCTTAGTGACAGGGGTCACAGATACGCAGTATTTT.

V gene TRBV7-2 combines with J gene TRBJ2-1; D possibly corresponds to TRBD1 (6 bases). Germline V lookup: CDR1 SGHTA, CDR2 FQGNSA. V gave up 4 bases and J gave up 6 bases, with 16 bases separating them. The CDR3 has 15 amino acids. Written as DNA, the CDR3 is TGTGCCAGCAGCTCCCAGGGGTCTAGCAGCAATGAGCAGTTCTTC. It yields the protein CASSSQGSSSNEQFF.

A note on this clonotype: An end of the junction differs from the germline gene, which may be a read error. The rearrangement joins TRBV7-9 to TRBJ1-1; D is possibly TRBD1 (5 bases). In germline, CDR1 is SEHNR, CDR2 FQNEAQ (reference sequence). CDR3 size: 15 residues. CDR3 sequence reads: CANSLMGQGITEAFF. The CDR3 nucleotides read TGTGCCAACAGCTTAATGGGGCAGGGTATCACTGAAGCTTTCTTT.

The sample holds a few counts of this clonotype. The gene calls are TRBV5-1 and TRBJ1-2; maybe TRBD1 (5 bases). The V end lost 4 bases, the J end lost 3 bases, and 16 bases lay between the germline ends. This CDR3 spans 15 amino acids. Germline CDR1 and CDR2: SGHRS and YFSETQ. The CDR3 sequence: CASSITGGPDYGYTF. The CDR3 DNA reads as TGCGCCAGCAGCATTACAGGAGGCCCCGACTATGGCTACACCTTC.

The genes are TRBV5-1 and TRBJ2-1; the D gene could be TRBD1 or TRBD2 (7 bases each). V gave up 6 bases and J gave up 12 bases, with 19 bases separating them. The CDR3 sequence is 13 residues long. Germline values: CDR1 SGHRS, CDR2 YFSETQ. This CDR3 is CASTRGGGDGQFF. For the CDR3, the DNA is TGCGCCAGCACCCGGGGAGGGGGCGATGGGCAGTTCTTC.

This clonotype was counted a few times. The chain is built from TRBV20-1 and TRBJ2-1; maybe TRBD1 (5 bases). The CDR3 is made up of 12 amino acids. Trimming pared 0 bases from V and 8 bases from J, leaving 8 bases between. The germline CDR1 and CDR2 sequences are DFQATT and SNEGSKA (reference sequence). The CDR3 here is CSARDLGDEQFF. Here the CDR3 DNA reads TGCAGTGCTAGAGATCTAGGGGATGAGCAGTTCTTC.

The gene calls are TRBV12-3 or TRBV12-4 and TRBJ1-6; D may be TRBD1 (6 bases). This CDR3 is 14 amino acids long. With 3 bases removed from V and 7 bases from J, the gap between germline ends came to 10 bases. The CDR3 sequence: CASSFGQTNSPLHF. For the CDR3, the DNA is TGTGCCAGCAGTTTTGGACAGACAAATTCACCCCTCCACTTT.

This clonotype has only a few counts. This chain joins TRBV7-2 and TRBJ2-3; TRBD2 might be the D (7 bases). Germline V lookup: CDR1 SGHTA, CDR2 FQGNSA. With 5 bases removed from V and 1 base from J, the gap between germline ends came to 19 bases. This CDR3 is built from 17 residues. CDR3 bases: TGTGCCAGCAGCCCCCTCCCCCCGCGGGGGCGCACAGATACGCAGTATTTT. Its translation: CASSPLPPRGRTDTQYF. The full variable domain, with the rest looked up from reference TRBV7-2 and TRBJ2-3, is GAGVSQSPSNKVTEKGKDVELRCDPISGHTALYWYRQSLGQGLEFLIYFQGNSAPDKSGLPSDRFSAERTGGSVSTLTIQRTQQEDSAVYLCASSPLPPRGRTDTQYFGPGTRLTVL.

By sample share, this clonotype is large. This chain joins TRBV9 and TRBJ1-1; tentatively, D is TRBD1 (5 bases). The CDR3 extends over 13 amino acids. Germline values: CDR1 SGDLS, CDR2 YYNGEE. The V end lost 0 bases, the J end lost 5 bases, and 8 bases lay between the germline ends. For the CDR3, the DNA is TGTGCCAGCAGCGTAGGGGACGGGACTGAAGCTTTCTTT. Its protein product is CASSVGDGTEAFF.

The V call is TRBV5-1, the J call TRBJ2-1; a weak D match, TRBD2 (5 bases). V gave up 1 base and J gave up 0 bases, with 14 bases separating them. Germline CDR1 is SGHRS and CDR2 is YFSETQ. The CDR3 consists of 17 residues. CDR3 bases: TGCGCCAGCAGCTTGTTGGGAACTGGGAGCTCCTACAATGAGCAGTTCTTC. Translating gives CASSLLGTGSSYNEQFF.

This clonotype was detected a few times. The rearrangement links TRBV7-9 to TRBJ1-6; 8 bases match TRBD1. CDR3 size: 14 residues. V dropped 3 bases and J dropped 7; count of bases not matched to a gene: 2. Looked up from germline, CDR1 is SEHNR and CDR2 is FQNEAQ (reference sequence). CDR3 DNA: TGTGCCAGCAGCTTGACAGGGGTCAATTCACCCCTCCACTTT. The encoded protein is CASSLTGVNSPLHF.